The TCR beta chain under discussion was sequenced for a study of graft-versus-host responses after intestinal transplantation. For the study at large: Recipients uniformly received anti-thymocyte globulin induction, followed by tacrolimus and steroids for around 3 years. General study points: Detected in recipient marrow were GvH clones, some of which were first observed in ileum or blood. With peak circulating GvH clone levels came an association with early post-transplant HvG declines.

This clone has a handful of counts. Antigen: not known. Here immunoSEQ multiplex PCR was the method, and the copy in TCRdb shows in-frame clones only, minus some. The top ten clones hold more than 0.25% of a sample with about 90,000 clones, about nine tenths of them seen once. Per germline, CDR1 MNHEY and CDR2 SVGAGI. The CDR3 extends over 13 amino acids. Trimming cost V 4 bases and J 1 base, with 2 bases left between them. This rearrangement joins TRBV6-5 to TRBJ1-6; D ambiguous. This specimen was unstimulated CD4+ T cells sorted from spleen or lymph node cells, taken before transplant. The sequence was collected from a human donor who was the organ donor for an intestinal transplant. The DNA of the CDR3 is TGTGCCAGCAGTTCGTCCTATAATTCACCCCTCCACTTT. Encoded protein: CASSSSYNSPLHF.